This passage covers 14 T cell receptor beta chains from one sample sequenced in a study of T cell responses to AZD1222 COVID-19 vaccine. The table came from immunoSEQ multiplex PCR; TCRdb's copy has only in-frame clones and leaves some out. This table holds roughly 91,000 clones, roughly nine tenths found once. Sequencing used peripheral blood, obtained on day 0 of AZD1222 vaccination. The source of these receptors is an adult in good health.

V usage is TRBV4-1 and J usage is TRBJ2-3; D not certain. The germline V gene encodes CDR1 MGHRA and CDR2 YSYEKL. Trimming took 4 bases from V and 8 from J, leaving 22 bases between them. There are 16 residues in the CDR3. This CDR3 is CASSPIWWIPHVTQYF. The CDR3, as DNA: TGCGCCAGCAGCCCTATTTGGTGGATCCCGCACGTTACGCAGTATTTT.

V gene TRBV7-9 combines with J gene TRBJ1-6; maybe TRBD1 (5 bases). Trimming left V 6 bases short and J 7 bases short, with 16 bases between. CDR3 length equals 15 residues. The germline V gene has CDR1 SEHNR and CDR2 FQNEAQ (reference sequence). The CDR3 here is CASSKPGRRNSPLHF. The CDR3 DNA sequence: TGTGCCAGCAGTAAACCGGGACGGAGAAATTCACCCCTCCACTTT.

The CDR3 nucleotides read TGTGCCAGCAGCGCATGGGCCGATCAGCCCCAGCATTTT. Protein sequence: CASSAWADQPQHF. The rearrangement joins TRBV7-8 to TRBJ1-5; D remains ambiguous. Trimming cost V 5 bases and J 5 bases, with 10 bases left between them. The length of the CDR3 is 13 residues. Looked up from germline, CDR1 is SGHVS and CDR2 is FQNEAQ.

The chain joins TRBV19 to TRBJ2-1; 9 bases are a match to TRBD2. The CDR3 spans 18 residues. In germline, CDR1 is LNHDA, CDR2 SQIVND (reference sequence). J lost 0 bases, V lost 5 bases, and 11 bases had no gene match. The CDR3 is CASSPGLAKAVSYNEQFF. The CDR3 nucleotides are TGTGCCAGTAGTCCAGGACTAGCGAAAGCTGTCTCCTACAATGAGCAGTTCTTC.

The V gene is TRBV10-3, the J gene TRBJ2-3; 9 nucleotides align to TRBD2. Germline assignment: CDR1 ENHRY and CDR2 SYGVKD. V lost 4 bases and J lost 0; bases outside the gene matches: 8. There are 17 residues in the CDR3. The CDR3 sequence: CAISGPPGLASTDTQYF. CDR3 DNA: TGTGCCATCAGTGGCCCCCCGGGACTAGCTAGCACAGATACGCAGTATTTT.

V is TRBV6-6 and J is TRBJ1-4; weak D call: TRBD1 (5 bases). The CDR3 is made up of 17 amino acids. V lost 5 bases to trimming and J lost 0 bases, with 16 bases between them. Germline V gives CDR1 MNHNY, CDR2 SVGAGI (reference sequence). CDR3: CASSQGASPSTNEKLFF. The DNA for the CDR3 is TGTGCCAGCAGTCAGGGTGCCAGCCCTTCAACTAATGAAAAACTGTTTTTT.

The DNA of the CDR3 is TGTGCCAGCAGTTACCGCTACGAGCAGTACTTC. Encoded protein: CASSYRYEQYF. The chain uses TRBV6-5 and TRBJ2-7; no definite D call. Trimming removed 2 bases at V and 3 bases at J, with 2 bases between. Germline CDR1 and CDR2: MNHEY and SVGAGI. CDR3 length: 11 residues.

The CDR3 here is CSVGGGLAGGSTDTQYF. The CDR3 region has the DNA TGCAGCGTTGGGGGGGGACTAGCGGGAGGATCCACAGATACGCAGTATTTT. The chain couples TRBV29-1 to TRBJ2-3; TRBD2 aligns across 15 bases. Germline V gene data show CDR1 as SQVTM and CDR2 as ANQGSEA. The CDR3 covers 17 residues. J lost 2 bases, V lost 4 bases, and 7 bases had no gene match.

The CDR3 nucleotides read TGTGCCAGCAGCTTGGAAGTTATGAACACTGAAGCTTTCTTT. It is translated as CASSLEVMNTEAFF. This chain links TRBV5-4 with TRBJ1-1; D gene ambiguous. Germline loops: CDR1 SGHNT, CDR2 YYREEE (reference sequence). The CDR3 has 14 residues. V was cut by 0 bases and J by 0 bases, with 6 bases left in between.

This clone showed up just a few times. CDR3 bases: TGTGCCAGCAGCTTAGCCGGGGGACAGGGAAGCACTGAAGCTTTCTTT. Encoded protein: CASSLAGGQGSTEAFF. The rearrangement uses TRBV7-8 and TRBJ1-1; 9 bases map to TRBD1. The CDR3 is made up of 16 amino acids. V shed 0 bases, J shed 4 bases, and the junction held 6 bases outside the gene matches. Germline CDR1 and CDR2: SGHVS and FQNEAQ.

This clone showed up just once. The V and J genes are TRBV6-2 or TRBV6-3 and TRBJ1-5; maybe TRBD1 (5 bases). V was pared by 5 bases and J by 3 bases, with 17 bases between. The CDR3 extends over 16 amino acids. The germline V gene has CDR1 MNHEY and CDR2 SVGEGT. CDR3 nucleotide sequence: TGTGCCAGCAGTAACCCCAGGGAGCCGTTCAATCAGCCCCAGCATTTT. Translating gives CASSNPREPFNQPQHF.

The count of this clone is one. This sequence joins TRBV6-1 and TRBJ2-1; 9 bases match TRBD2. This CDR3 has 14 amino acids. CDR1 is MNHNS, CDR2 SASEGT, per germline. With V trimmed by 0 bases and J by 9 bases, 3 bases remained unmatched. In nucleotides, the CDR3 is TGTGCCAGCAGTGAAGCTGCAGCGGGGGGTGAGCAGTTCTTC. Amino acids: CASSEAAAGGEQFF.

About this clone: A read error may produce the germline difference seen at one junction end. This chain joins TRBV5-1 and TRBJ2-1; maybe TRBD2 (5 bases). The CDR3 sequence is 14 residues long. The V gene's germline CDR1 is SGHRS and CDR2 YFSETQ. CDR3 nucleotide sequence: TGTGCCAGCAGCTTGCGGGCAGATTACAATGAGCAGTTCTTC. The encoded protein is CASSLRADYNEQFF.

This sequence joins TRBV5-5 and TRBJ1-5; no clear D. The CDR3 sequence is 14 residues long. From germline, CDR1 is SGHKS and CDR2 YYEKEE (reference sequence). The ends were cut back, 0 bases at V and 3 bases at J, with 7 bases in the middle. The CDR3, as DNA: TGTGCCAGCAGCTTGGGGGTACTCAATCAGCCCCAGCATTTT. It encodes CASSLGVLNQPQHF.